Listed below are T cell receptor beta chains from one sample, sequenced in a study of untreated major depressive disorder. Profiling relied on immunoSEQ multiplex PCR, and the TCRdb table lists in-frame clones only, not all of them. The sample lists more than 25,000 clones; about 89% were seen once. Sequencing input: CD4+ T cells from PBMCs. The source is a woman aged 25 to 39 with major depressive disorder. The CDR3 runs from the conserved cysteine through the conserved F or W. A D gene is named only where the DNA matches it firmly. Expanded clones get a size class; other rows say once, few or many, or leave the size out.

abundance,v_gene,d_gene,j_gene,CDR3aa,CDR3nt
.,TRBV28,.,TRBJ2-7,CASSLIRGLHEQYF,TGTGCCAGCAGTTTAATCCGGGGCCTCCACGAGCAGTACTTC
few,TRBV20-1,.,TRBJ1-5,CSASVREAQHF,TGCAGTGCGAGTGTCCGTGAGGCCCAGCATTTT
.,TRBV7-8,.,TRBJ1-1,CASSLMRVGNTEAFF,TGTGCCAGCAGCTTAATGCGAGTCGGGAACACTGAAGCTTTCTTT
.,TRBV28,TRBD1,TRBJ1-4,CASSLSVLPGQFNEKLFF,TGTGCCAGCAGTTTATCAGTTCTACCGGGACAGTTTAATGAAAAACTGTTTTTT
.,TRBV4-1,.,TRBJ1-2,CASSQEGEYRGYTF,TGCGCCAGCAGCCAAGAAGGCGAATATAGGGGCTACACCTTC
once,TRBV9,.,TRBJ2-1,CASSVVGLNEQFF,TGTGCCAGCAGCGTAGTCGGGCTCAATGAGCAGTTCTTC
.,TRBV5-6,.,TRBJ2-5,CASSLGAGTQYF,TGTGCCAGCAGCTTGGGGGCGGGAACCCAGTACTTC
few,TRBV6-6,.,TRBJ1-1,CASTSSGRGNTEAFF,TGTGCCAGCACTTCGTCGGGGAGGGGGAACACTGAAGCTTTCTTT
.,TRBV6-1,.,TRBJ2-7,CASSAPGGRDEQYF,TGTGCCAGCAGTGCTCCCGGGGGCCGTGACGAGCAGTACTTC
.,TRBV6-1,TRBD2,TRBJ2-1,CASRPLAVNEQFF,TGTGCCAGCAGGCCACTAGCGGTCAATGAGCAGTTCTTC
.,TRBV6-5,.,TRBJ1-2,CASTVRIGGYGYTF,TGTGCCAGCACCGTTCGAATAGGGGGCTATGGCTACACCTTC
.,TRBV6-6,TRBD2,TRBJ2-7,CASSKGLEIYEQYF,TGTGCCAGCAGTAAAGGACTAGAGATCTACGAGCAGTACTTC
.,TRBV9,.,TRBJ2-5,CASSVGVGETQYF,TGTGCCAGCAGCGTAGGAGTAGGTGAGACCCAGTACTTC
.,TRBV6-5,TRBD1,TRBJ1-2,CASSTGQGRRGYTF,TGTGCCAGCAGTACCGGACAGGGAAGGCGAGGCTACACCTTC
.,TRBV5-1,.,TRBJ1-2,CASSLVGRDGYTF,TGCGCCAGCAGCTTGGTGGGTAGGGATGGCTACACCTTC
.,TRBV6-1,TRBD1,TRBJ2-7,CASSEEGTRQGRYEQYF,TGTGCCAGCAGTGAAGAGGGTACCAGACAGGGTCGGTACGAGCAGTACTTC
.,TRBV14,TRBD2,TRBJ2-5,CASSPRGLAGLLAQYF,TGTGCCAGCAGCCCCCGGGGACTAGCGGGGTTATTGGCCCAGTACTTC
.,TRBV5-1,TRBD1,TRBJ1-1,CASTTGQLTNTEAFF,TGCGCCAGCACTACGGGACAGCTAACAAACACTGAAGCTTTCTTT
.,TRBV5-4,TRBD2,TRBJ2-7,CASSKGLAGSYEQYF,TGTGCCAGCAGCAAGGGACTAGCGGGCTCCTACGAGCAGTACTTC
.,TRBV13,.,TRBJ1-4,CASSLIGPKSEKLFF,TGTGCCAGCAGCTTAATCGGCCCCAAAAGTGAAAAACTGTTTTTT
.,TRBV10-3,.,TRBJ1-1,CAISESVVLTTEAFF,TGTGCCATCAGTGAGTCGGTAGTCTTGACCACTGAAGCTTTCTTT
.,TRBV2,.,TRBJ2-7,CAGKADLSYEQYF,TGTGCCGGGAAAGCGGACTTATCCTACGAGCAGTACTTC
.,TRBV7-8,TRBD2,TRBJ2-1,CASTGLAGEEQFF,TGTGCCAGCACGGGACTAGCGGGAGAGGAGCAGTTCTTC
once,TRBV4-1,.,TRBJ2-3,CASSQDGDLARGTQYF,TGCGCCAGCAGCCAAGATGGGGACTTAGCTAGGGGTACGCAGTATTTT
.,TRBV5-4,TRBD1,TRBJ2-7,CASSVGTGRHEQYF,TGTGCCAGCAGCGTTGGGACAGGGAGGCACGAGCAGTACTTC
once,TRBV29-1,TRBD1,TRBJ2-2,CSALGQGNPGELFF,TGCAGCGCCCTAGGACAGGGTAATCCCGGGGAGCTGTTTTTT
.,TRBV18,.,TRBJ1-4,CASSPNTGGEEKLFF,TGTGCCAGCTCACCCAACACGGGAGGCGAGGAAAAACTGTTTTTT
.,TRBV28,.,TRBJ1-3,CASFEGGINGNTIYF,TGTGCCAGCTTTGAGGGGGGTATTAATGGAAACACCATATATTTT
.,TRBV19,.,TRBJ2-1,CASSIKGQGYNEQFF,TGTGCCAGTAGTATTAAGGGCCAGGGCTACAATGAGCAGTTCTTC
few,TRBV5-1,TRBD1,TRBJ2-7,CASSWTGDGYEQYF,TGCGCCAGCAGCTGGACAGGGGACGGGTACGAGCAGTACTTC
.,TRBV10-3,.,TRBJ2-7,CAISEVRDYEQYF,TGTGCCATCAGTGAGGTCAGGGACTACGAGCAGTACTTC
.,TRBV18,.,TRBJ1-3,CASSPPMGGSGNTIYF,TGTGCCAGCTCACCACCGATGGGAGGCTCTGGAAACACCATATATTTT
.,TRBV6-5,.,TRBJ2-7,CASRGAGYSYEQYF,TGTGCCAGCAGGGGAGCGGGTTACTCCTACGAGCAGTACTTC
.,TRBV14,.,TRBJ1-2,CASRGLNYGYTF,TGTGCCAGCAGGGGTTTGAACTATGGCTACACCTTC
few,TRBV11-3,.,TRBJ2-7,CASSATNGGSYEQYF,TGTGCCAGCAGCGCGACAAATGGGGGATCCTACGAGCAGTACTTC
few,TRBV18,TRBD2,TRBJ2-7,CASSYATSGTIEQYF,TGTGCCAGCTCTTACGCGACTAGCGGCACGATCGAGCAGTACTTC
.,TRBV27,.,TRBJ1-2,CASSFRGGANYGYTF,TGTGCCAGCAGTTTCCGAGGGGGAGCAAACTATGGCTACACCTTC
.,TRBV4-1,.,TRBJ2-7,CASSPRGGVYDEQYF,TGCGCCAGCAGTCCCAGAGGGGGAGTGTATGACGAGCAGTACTTC
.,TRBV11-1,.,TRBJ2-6,CASSRYGRGAGANVLTF,TGTGCCAGCAGCCGATACGGACGGGGAGCTGGGGCCAACGTCCTGACTTTC
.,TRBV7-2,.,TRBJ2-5,CASSLAPASQYF,TGTGCCAGCAGCTTAGCGCCGGCGTCTCAGTACTTC
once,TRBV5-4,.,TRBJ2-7,CASSAQGTSEQYF,TGTGCCAGCAGCGCACAGGGAACGAGCGAGCAGTACTTC
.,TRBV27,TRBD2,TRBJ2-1,CASSRQTSGSRTYEQFF,TGTGCCAGCAGCCGGCAGACTAGCGGGAGTAGAACATATGAGCAGTTCTTC
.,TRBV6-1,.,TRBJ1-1,CASSLNGPGMDEAFF,TGTGCCAGCAGTCTGAATGGGCCAGGGATGGATGAAGCTTTCTTT
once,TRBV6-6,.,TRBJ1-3,CASSYKNTIYF,TGTGCCAGCAGTTACAAAAACACCATATATTTT